This TCR beta chain was obtained from a study of blood T cells in healthy people across ages. The second PCR ran roughly 6 to 12 cycles with a sample-barcoded 5' primer and J-beta primers. TCRdb ran MiXCR on the 5' RACE reads and lists one entry per CDR3 protein. The repertoire holds roughly 1.7 million distinct CDR3 sequences, about 35% seen once, with approximately 10% in the top ten. The ends were cut back, 2 bases at V and 1 base at J, with 21 bases in the middle. The CDR3 is made up of 19 amino acids. The germline gives CDR1 MNHEY, CDR2 SVGAGI. Sample: blood. The TCR comes from a woman aged 25 to 39 in good health. The rearrangement links TRBV6-5 to TRBJ2-4; D tentatively reads TRBD1 or TRBD2 (5 bases each). Here the CDR3 DNA reads TGTGCCAGCAGTTACGGAGGCCGGGACCTAATATTGGCCAAAAACATTCAGTACTTC. Translation gives CASSYGGRDLILAKNIQYF.